This T cell receptor beta chain is drawn from a study of identical twins (dated by TCRdb to the mid-2010s). With respect to the entire study: The study deep-sequenced TCR alpha and beta repertoires from monozygotic twins, unrelated adults of various ages and cord blood to test whether fetal clonotypes persist. Replicate twin experiments were performed at different times using different library preparation protocols to rule out contamination. Study-wide conclusions, independent of this receptor: Out-of-frame TCR alpha sequences shared between twins showed an excess of low generation-probability sequences compared with coincidental sharing between unrelated individuals. Zero-insertion analyses could be partly confounded by invariant T cells such as MAIT and iNKT, although diverse VJ usage argued against such confounding for most clonotypes. Conclusions relied on cross-sectional statistical analysis, since the same donors could not be followed over many years. Excess twin sharing in beta out-of-frame sequences was weaker because fewer shared sequences lowered the signal-to-noise ratio. Recombination models systematically underestimated out-of-frame TCR alpha sharing in monozygotic twins but agreed with sharing between unrelated individuals. Abundant cord blood beta clonotypes carried fewer insertions; young adult naive repertoires showed a weaker similar trend, while memory repertoires showed none.

The table lists this clonotype with a few counts. The specificity of this receptor is unknown. No quality values exist for individual bases; no much larger clone is one base distant. Libraries were made using 5' RACE. The sequencer listed for this sample is Illumina HiSeq 2000. A universal primer binding site was introduced by template switching, and a unique molecular identifier was present in the final cDNA, enabling accurate counting of TCR cDNA molecules. First-strand cDNA for TCR alpha and beta chains was synthesized from specific primers in the conserved constant-segment region. To control for contamination, every cDNA library was double barcoded, receiving both a SMART-Mk sample barcode and Illumina barcodes. TruSeq adapter sequences and Illumina sample barcodes were added in two successive PCR steps. TCR alpha and beta cDNA libraries were sequenced on the Illumina HiSeq platform with custom primers. Per the source publication's procedure: Raw reads were processed with MiGEC to extract unique molecular identifiers, and MiXCR was used to determine CDR3 positions. Recombination models were inferred per individual with the repgenHMM and IGoR tools using an EM algorithm. The tcR package in R was used for shared clonotype analysis, with sharing normalized by the product of cloneset sizes. To study raw recombination free of thymic and clonal selection effects, out-of-frame nonproductive sequences were analyzed. TCRdb cleaned the public reads at Q25 with fastp, built clones with MiXCR and kept in-frame beta chains. When rows share a CDR3 protein, they turn into one entry using the most common DNA and genes. The V and J calls were not made by the authors but by TCRdb's processing. This sample lists about 100,000 distinct CDR3 sequences; 4.5% to 6.5% were detected once. Roughly 12% of the sample is in the top ten clones.

The CDR3 sequence holds 15 residues, the cysteine and phenylalanine included. Only the CDR3 DNA is retained, 45 bases long and in frame from the first base. Reading the germline V gene gives CDR1 SGHRS and CDR2 YFSETQ. Deletion took 3 bases off V and 1 base off J, with a span of 13 bases between the germline ends. Only healthy Caucasian donors were included. Using Miltenyi CD45RO+ enrichment and human naive T-cell isolation kits, memory (CD45RO+) and naive T cells were isolated from PBMC. This clonotype was sampled from a woman aged 45-60 years in good health. Material for sequencing was memory T cells sorted from blood. This specimen's cell subset or site label, interpreted: CD45RO+ enriched T cells. The rearrangement joined TRBV5-1 to TRBJ2-5, with the D segment identity uncertain. The CDR3 loop reads CASSSARAVQETQYF. The DNA is as follows: TGCGCCAGCAGCTCGGCTCGGGCGGTCCAAGAGACCCAGTACTTC.